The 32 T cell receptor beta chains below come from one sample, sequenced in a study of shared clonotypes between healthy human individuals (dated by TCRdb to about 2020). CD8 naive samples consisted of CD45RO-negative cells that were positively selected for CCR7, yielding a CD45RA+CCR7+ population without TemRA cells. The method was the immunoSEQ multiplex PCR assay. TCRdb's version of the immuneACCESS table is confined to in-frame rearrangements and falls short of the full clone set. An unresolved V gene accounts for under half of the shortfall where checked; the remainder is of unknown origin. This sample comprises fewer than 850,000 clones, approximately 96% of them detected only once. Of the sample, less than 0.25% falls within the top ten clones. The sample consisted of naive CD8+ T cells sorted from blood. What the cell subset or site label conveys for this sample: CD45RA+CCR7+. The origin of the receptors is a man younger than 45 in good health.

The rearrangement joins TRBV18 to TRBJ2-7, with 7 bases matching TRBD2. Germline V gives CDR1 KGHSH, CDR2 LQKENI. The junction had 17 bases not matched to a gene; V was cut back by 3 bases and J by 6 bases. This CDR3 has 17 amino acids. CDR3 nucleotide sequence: TGTGCCAGCTCACCTAAACCCCTTGGGGGGGTGGTGGGCGAGCAGTACTTC. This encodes CASSPKPLGGVVGEQYF. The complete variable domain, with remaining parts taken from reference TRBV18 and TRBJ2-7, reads NAGVMQNPRHLVRRRGQEARLRCSPMKGHSHVYWYRQLPEEGLKFMVYLQKENIIDESGMPKERFSAEFPKEGPSILRIQQVVRGDSAAYFCASSPKPLGGVVGEQYFGPGTRLTVT.

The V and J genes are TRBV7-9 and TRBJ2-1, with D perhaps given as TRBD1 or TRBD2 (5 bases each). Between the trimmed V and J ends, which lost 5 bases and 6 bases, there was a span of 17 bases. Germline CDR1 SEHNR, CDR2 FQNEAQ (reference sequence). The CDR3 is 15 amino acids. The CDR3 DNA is TGTGCCAGCAGCCCTCCGGGGCTAGCCGCCAATGAGCAGTTCTTC. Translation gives CASSPPGLAANEQFF.

The CDR3 is CATSRAGGPDTQYF. DNA for the CDR3: TGTGCCACCAGCAGAGCGGGGGGGCCAGATACGCAGTATTTT. The genes are TRBV15 and TRBJ2-3; 8 bases match TRBD2. This CDR3 spans 14 amino acids. The V segment lost 1 base and the J segment 4 bases; nucleotides outside the gene matches: 1. Germline assignment: CDR1 LNHNV and CDR2 YYDKDF (reference sequence).

The CDR3 here is CATSGTAKNNEQFF. CDR3 nucleotide sequence: TGTGCCACCAGCGGGACAGCTAAAAACAATGAGCAGTTCTTC. The J gene is TRBJ2-1, the V gene TRBV15; 7 nucleotides align to TRBD1. The CDR3 extends over 14 amino acids. The germline CDR1 and CDR2 sequences are LNHNV and YYDKDF (reference sequence). Trimming took 5 bases from V and 5 from J; bases not matched to a gene: 6.

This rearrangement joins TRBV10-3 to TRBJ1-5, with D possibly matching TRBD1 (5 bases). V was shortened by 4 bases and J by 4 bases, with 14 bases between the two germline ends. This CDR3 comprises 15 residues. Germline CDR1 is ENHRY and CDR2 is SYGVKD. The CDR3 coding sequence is TGTGCCATCAGTGGGTCGGGGGACCCGAATCAGCCCCAGCATTTT. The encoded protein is CAISGSGDPNQPQHF.

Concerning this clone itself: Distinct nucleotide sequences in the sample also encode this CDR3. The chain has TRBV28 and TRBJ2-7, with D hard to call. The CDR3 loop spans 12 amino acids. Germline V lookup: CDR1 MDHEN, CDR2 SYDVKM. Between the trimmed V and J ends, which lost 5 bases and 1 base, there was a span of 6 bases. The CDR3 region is CASSPPSYEQYF. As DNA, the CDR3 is TGTGCCAGCAGTCCGCCTTCCTACGAGCAGTACTTC.

The DNA for the CDR3 is TGTGCCAGCTCACTCACCGGGGGAGGAGACACTGAAGCTTTCTTT. Translating it yields CASSLTGGGDTEAFF. This rearrangement joins TRBV19 to TRBJ1-1, with a possible D match to TRBD1 (5 bases). Trimming cost V 9 bases and J 3 bases, with 20 bases left between them. Germline V gene data show CDR1 as LNHDA and CDR2 as SQIVND (reference sequence). The CDR3 covers 15 residues.

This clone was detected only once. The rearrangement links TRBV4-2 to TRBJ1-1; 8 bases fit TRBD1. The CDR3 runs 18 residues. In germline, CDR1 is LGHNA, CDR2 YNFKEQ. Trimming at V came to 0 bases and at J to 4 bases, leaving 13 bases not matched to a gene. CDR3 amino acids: CASSQDGHEQGVGTEAFF. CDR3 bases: TGTGCCAGCAGCCAAGATGGCCATGAACAGGGGGTCGGCACTGAAGCTTTCTTT.

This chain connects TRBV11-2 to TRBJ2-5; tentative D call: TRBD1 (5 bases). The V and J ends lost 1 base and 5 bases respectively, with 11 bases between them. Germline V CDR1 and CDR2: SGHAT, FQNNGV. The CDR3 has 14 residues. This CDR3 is CASSLGAGYETQYF. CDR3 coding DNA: TGTGCCAGCAGCTTAGGGGCAGGGTACGAGACCCAGTACTTC. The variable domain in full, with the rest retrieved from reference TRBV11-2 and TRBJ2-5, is EAGVAQSPRYKIIEKRQSVAFWCNPISGHATLYWYQQILGQGPKLLIQFQNNGVVDDSQLPKDRFSAERLKGVDSTLKIQPAKLEDSAVYLCASSLGAGYETQYFGPGTRLLVL.

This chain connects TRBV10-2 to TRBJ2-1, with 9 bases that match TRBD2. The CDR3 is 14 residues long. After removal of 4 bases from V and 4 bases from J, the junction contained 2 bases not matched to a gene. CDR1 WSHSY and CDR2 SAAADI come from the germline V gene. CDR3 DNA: TGCGCCAGCAGTGGGACTAGCGAGTACAATGAGCAGTTCTTC. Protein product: CASSGTSEYNEQFF.

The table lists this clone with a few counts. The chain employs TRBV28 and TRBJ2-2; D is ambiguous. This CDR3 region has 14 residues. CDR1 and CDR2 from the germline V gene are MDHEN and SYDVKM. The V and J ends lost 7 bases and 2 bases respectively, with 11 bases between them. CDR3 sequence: CASNPASNTGELFF. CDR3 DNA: TGTGCCAGCAATCCAGCGTCAAACACCGGGGAGCTGTTTTTT.

As DNA, the CDR3 is TGTGCCAGCAGCCCTTGGACAGACCCCTACGAGCAGTACTTC. It translates to CASSPWTDPYEQYF. This rearrangement joins TRBV7-9 to TRBJ2-7; D is perhaps TRBD1 (6 bases). The CDR3 has 14 residues. Trimming removed 5 bases at V and 2 bases at J, with 13 bases between. CDR1 is SEHNR, CDR2 FQNEAQ, per germline (reference sequence).

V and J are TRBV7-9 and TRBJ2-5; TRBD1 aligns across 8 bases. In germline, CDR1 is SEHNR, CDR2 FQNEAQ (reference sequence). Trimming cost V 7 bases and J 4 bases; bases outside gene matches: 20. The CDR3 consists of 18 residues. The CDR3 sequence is CASNIKQGDRGLRETQYF. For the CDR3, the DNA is TGTGCCAGCAATATAAAACAAGGAGACAGGGGCCTTAGAGAGACCCAGTACTTC.

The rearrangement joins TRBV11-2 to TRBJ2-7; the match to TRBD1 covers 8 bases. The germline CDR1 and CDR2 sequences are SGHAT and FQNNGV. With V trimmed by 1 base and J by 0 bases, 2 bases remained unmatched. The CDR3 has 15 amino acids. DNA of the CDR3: TGTGCCAGCAGCTTAGGTACAGGGGGCTCCTACGAGCAGTACTTC. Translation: CASSLGTGGSYEQYF.

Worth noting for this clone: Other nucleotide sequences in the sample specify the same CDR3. The CDR3 region is CASSPGLAINEQFF. The CDR3 DNA reads as TGTGCCAGCAGCCCCGGACTAGCGATCAATGAGCAGTTCTTC. V and J are TRBV27 and TRBJ2-1; 9 bases align to TRBD2. CDR3 length: 14 amino acids. The trim removed 6 bases at V and 6 bases at J, leaving 6 bases unmatched. Germline lookup yields CDR1 MNHEY and CDR2 SMNVEV (reference sequence).

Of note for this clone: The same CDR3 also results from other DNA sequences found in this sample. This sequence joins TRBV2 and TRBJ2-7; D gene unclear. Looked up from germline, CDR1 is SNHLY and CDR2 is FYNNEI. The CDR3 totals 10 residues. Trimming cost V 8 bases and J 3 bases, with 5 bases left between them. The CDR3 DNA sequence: TGTGCCAGCCGCGGCTACGAGCAGTACTTC. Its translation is CASRGYEQYF.

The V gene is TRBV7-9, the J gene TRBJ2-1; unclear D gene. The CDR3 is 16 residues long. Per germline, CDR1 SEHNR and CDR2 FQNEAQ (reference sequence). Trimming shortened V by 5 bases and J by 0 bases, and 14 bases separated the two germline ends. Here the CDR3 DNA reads TGTGCCAGCAGCCCGCTCGCCACGAGCTCCTACAATGAGCAGTTCTTC. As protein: CASSPLATSSYNEQFF. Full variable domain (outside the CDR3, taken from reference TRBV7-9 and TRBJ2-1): DTGVSQNPRHKITKRGQNVTFRCDPISEHNRLYWYRQTLGQGPEFLTYFQNEAQLEKSRLLSDRFSAERPKGSFSTLEIQRTEQGDSAMYLCASSPLATSSYNEQFFGPGTRLTVL.

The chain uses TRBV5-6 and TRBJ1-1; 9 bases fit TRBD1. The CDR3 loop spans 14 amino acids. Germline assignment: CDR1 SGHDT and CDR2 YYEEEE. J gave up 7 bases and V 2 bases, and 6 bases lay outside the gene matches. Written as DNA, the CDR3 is TGTGCCAGCAGCTTCGGAACAGGGGGCCTTGAAGCTTTCTTT. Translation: CASSFGTGGLEAFF.

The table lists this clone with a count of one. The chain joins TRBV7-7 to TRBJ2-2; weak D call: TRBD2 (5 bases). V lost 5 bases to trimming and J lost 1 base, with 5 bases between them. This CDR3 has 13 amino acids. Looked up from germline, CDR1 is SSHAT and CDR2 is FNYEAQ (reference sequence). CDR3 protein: CASSRGNTGELFF. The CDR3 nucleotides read TGTGCCAGCAGCCGGGGGAACACCGGGGAGCTGTTTTTT.

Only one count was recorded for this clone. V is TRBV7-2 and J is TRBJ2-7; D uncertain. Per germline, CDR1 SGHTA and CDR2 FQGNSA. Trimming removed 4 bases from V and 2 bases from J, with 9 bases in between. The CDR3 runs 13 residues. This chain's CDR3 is CASSSSEPYEQYF. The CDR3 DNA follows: TGTGCCAGCAGCTCAAGTGAGCCCTACGAGCAGTACTTC.

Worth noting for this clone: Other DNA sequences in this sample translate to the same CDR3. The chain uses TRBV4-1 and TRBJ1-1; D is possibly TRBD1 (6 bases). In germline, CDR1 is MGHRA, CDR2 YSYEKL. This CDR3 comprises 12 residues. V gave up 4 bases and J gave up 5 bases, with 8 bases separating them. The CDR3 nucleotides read TGCGCCAGCAGCCCACAGGGAACTGAAGCTTTCTTT. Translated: CASSPQGTEAFF.

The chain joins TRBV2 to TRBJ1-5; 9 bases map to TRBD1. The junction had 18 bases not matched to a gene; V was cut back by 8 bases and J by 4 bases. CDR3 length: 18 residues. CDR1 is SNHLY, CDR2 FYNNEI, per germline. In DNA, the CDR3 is TGTGCCAGCTCCCCAGGCGGGACAGGGTATACCTTAAATCAGCCCCAGCATTTT. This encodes CASSPGGTGYTLNQPQHF.

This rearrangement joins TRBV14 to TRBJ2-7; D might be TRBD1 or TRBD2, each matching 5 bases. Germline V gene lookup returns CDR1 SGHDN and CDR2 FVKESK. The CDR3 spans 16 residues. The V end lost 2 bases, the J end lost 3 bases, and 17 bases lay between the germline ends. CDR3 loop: CASSQTGDAPGYEQYF. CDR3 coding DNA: TGTGCCAGCAGCCAAACCGGGGACGCCCCCGGCTACGAGCAGTACTTC.

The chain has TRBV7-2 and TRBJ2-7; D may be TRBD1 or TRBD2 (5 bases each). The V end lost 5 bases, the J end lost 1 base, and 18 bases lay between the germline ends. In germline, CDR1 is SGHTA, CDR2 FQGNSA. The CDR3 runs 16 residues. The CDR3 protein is CASSKSPGTPSYEQYF. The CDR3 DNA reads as TGTGCCAGCAGCAAATCCCCCGGGACCCCATCCTACGAGCAGTACTTC.

DNA of the CDR3: TGTGCCAGCAGCGTACACGGCCAGGCGGATGAGCAGTTCTTC. Protein: CASSVHGQADEQFF. The chain has TRBV9 and TRBJ2-1; no clear D gene. Germline V CDR1 and CDR2: SGDLS, YYNGEE. CDR3 length: 14 residues. V was clipped by 1 base and J by 8 bases, with 13 bases between them. Drawing the rest from reference TRBV9 and TRBJ2-1, the complete variable domain is DSGVTQTPKHLITATGQRVTLRCSPRSGDLSVYWYQQSLDQGLQFLIQYYNGEERAKGNILERFSAQQFPDLHSELNLSSLELGDSALYFCASSVHGQADEQFFGPGTRLTVL.

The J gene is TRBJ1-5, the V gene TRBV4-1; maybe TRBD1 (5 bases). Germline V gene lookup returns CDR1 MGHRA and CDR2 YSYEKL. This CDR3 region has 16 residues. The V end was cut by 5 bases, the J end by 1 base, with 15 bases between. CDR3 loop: CASSFRQSLSNQPQHF. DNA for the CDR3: TGCGCCAGCAGCTTCCGACAGAGCCTCAGCAATCAGCCCCAGCATTTT.

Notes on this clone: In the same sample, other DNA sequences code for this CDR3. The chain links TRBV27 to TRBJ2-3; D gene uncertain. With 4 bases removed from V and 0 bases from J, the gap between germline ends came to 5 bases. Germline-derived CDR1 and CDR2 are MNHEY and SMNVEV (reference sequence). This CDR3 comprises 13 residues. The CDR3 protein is CASSSPSTDTQYF. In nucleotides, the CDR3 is TGTGCCAGCAGTTCTCCTAGCACAGATACGCAGTATTTT.

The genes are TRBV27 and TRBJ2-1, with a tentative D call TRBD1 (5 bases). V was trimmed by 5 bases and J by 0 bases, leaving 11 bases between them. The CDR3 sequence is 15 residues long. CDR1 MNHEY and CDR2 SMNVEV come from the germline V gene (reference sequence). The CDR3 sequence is CASSPRQSSYNEQFF. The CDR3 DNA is TGTGCCAGCAGTCCCCGACAGAGCTCCTACAATGAGCAGTTCTTC.

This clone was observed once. The CDR3 protein is CASSLQTGWTEAFF. CDR3 nucleotide sequence: TGTGCCAGCAGCCTCCAGACAGGCTGGACTGAAGCTTTCTTT. The chain has TRBV14 and TRBJ1-1, with D possibly being TRBD1 (6 bases). The CDR3 is 14 residues long. CDR1 and CDR2 (germline): SGHDN, FVKESK. Trimming shortened V by 4 bases and J by 5 bases, and 14 bases separated the two germline ends.

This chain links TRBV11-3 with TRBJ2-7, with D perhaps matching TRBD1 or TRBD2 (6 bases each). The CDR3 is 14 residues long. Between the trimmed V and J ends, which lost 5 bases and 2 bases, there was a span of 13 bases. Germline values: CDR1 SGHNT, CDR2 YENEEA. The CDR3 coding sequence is TGTGCCAGCAGCCCGGGGGACACCCCCTACGAGCAGTACTTC. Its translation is CASSPGDTPYEQYF.

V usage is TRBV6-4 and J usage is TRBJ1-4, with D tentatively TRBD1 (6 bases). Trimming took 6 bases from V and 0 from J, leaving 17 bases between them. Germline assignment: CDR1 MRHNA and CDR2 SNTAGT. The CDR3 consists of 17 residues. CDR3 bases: TGTGCCAGCAGCGTCGTCCGGGACACCTCAACTAATGAAAAACTGTTTTTT. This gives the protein CASSVVRDTSTNEKLFF.

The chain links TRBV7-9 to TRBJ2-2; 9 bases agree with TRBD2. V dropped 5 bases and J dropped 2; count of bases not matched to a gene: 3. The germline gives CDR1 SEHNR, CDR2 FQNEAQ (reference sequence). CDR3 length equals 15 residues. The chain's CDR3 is CASSPSGANTGELFF. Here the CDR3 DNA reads TGTGCCAGCAGCCCTAGCGGGGCCAACACCGGGGAGCTGTTTTTT.